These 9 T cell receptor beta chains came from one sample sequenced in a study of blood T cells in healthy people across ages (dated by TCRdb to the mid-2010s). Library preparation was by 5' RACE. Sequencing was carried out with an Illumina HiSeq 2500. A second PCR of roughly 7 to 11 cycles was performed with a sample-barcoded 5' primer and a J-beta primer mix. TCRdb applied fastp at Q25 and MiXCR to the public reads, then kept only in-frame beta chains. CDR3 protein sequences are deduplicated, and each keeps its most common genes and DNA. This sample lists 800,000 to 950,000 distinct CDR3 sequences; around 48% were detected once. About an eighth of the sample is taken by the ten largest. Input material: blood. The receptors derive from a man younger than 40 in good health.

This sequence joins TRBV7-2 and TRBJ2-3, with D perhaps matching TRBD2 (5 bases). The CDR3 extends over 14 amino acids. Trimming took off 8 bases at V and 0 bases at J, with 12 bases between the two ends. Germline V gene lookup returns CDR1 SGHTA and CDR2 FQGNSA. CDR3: CASGLDASTDTQYF. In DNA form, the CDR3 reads TGTGCCAGCGGACTGGACGCTAGCACAGATACGCAGTATTTT.

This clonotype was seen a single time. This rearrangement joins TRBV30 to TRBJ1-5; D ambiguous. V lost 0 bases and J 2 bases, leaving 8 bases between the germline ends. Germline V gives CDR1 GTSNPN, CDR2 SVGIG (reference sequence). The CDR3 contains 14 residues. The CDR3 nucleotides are TGTGCCTGGAGTGTAGTGGCAGGCAATCAGCCCCAGCATTTT. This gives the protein CAWSVVAGNQPQHF. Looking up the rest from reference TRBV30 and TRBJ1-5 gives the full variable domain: SQTIHQWPATLVQPVGSPLSLECTVEGTSNPNLYWYRQAAGRGLQLLFYSVGIGQISSEVPQNLSASRPQDRQFILSSKKLLLSDSGFYLCAWSVVAGNQPQHFGDGTRLSIL.

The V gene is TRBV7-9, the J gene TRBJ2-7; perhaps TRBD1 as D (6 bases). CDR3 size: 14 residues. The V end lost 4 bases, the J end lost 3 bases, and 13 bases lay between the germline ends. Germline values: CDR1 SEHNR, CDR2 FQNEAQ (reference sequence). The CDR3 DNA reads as TGTGCCAGCAGCTCGTCAGGGGTTCACTACGAGCAGTACTTC. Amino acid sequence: CASSSSGVHYEQYF.

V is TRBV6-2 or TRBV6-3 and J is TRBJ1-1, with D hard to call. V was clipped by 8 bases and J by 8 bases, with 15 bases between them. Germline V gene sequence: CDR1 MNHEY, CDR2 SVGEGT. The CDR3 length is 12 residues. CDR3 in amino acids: CASATPYGEAFF. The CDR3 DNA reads TGTGCCAGCGCGACTCCTTACGGAGAAGCTTTCTTT.

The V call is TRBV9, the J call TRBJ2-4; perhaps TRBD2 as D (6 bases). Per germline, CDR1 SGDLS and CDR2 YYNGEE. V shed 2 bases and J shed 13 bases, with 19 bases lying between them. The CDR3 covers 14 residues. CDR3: CASSVGGREGEQYF. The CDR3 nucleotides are TGTGCCAGCAGCGTCGGGGGACGAGAAGGAGAGCAGTACTTC.

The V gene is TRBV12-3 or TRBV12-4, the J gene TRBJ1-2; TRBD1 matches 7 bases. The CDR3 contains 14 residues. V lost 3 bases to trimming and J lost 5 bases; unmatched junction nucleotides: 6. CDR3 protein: CASSLGTELYGYTF. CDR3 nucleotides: TGTGCCAGCAGTTTGGGGACAGAGCTATATGGCTACACCTTC.

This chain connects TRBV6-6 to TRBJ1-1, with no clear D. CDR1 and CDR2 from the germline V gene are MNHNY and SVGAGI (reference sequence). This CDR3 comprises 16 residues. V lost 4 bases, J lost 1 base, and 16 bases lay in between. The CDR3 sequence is CASSSDATAWNTEAFF. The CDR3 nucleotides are TGTGCCAGCAGTTCCGATGCGACGGCCTGGAACACTGAAGCTTTCTTT.

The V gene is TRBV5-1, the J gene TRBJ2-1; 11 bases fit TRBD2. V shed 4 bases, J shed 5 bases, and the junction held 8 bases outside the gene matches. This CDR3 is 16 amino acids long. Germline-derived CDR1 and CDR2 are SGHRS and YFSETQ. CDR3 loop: CASSRYLAGGNNEQFF. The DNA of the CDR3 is TGCGCCAGCAGCAGATACCTAGCGGGAGGAAACAATGAGCAGTTCTTC.

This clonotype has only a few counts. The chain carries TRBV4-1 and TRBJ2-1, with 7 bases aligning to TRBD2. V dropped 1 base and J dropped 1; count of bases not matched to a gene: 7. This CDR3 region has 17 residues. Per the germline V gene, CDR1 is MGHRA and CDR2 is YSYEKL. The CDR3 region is CASSQGLGGGSYNEQFF. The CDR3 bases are TGCGCCAGCAGCCAAGGACTTGGGGGAGGGTCCTACAATGAGCAGTTCTTC.